This T cell receptor beta chain was sequenced in a study of cytomegalovirus exposure and HLA in healthy donors. The study ran its PCR with 60 Vbeta and 13 Jbeta primers. Measured with immunoSEQ multiplex PCR; TCRdb has only the in-frame clones, and not every one. The table has tens of thousands of clones, roughly 81% seen once; the top ten hold approximately 9.4%. The CDR3 runs to 14 residues. V shed 1 base and J shed 1 base, with 8 bases lying between them. CDR1 and CDR2 from the germline V gene are SGHRS and YFSETQ. The gene calls are TRBV5-1 and TRBJ1-1; D gene uncertain. This sequence originates from a woman between 40 and 55 years old in good health and CMV-seronegative. The sample comprised PBMCs. Written as DNA, the CDR3 is TGCGCCAGCAGCTTGTGGGAGGGGAACACTGAAGCTTTCTTT. It translates to CASSLWEGNTEAFF.